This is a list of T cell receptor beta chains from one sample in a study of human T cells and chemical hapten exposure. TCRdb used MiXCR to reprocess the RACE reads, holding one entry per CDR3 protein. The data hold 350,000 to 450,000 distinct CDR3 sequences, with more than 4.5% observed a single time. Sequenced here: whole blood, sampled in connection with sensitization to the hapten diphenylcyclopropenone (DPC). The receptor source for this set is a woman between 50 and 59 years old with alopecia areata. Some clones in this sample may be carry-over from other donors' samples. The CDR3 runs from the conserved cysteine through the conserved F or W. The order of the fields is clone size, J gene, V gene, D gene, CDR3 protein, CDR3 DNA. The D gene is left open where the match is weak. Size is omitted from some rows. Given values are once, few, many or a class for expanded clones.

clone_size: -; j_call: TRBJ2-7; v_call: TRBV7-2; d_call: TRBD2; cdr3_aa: CASSPRGDPYEQYF; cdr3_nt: TGTGCCAGCAGCCCTCGGGGGGATCCCTACGAGCAGTACTTC
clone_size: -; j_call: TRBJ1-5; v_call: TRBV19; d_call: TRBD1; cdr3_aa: CASSPGTGGIQPQHF; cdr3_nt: TGTGCCAGTTCCCCAGGGACAGGGGGCATTCAGCCCCAGCATTTT
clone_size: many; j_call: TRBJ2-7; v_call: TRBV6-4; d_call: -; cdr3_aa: CASRGLPTFYEQYF; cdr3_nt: TGTGCCAGCAGGGGACTCCCAACCTTTTACGAGCAGTACTTC
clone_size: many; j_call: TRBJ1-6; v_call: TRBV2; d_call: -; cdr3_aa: CASSEGQFSNSPLHF; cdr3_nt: TGTGCCAGCAGTGAGGGGCAGTTTTCTAATTCACCCCTCCACTTT
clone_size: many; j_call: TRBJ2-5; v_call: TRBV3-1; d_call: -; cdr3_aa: CASSQGAATRTETQYF; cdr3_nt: TGTGCCAGCAGCCAAGGGGCGGCGACTAGGACGGAGACCCAGTACTTC
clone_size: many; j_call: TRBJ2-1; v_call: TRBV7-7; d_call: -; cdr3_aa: CASSSGRGLDNEQFF; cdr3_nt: TGTGCCAGCAGCTCAGGACGGGGTTTAGACAATGAGCAGTTCTTC
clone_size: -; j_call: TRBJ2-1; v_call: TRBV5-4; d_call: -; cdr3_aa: CASSLGQKRSYNEQFF; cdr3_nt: TGTGCCAGCAGCTTGGGACAGAAGAGATCCTACAATGAGCAGTTCTTC
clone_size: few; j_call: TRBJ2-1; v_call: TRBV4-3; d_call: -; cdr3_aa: CASSQGTAGSYNEQFF; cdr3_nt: TGCGCCAGCAGCCAAGGTACGGCGGGGTCCTACAATGAGCAGTTCTTC
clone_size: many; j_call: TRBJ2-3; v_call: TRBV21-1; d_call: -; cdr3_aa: CASSEGTGSTDTQYF; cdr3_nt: TGTGCCAGCAGCGAAGGGACAGGGTCAACAGATACGCAGTATTTT
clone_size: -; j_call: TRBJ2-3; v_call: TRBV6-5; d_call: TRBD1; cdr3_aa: CASRSDRSRSNTQYF; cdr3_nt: TGTGCCAGCAGGTCGGACAGGAGTAGATCAAATACGCAGTATTTT
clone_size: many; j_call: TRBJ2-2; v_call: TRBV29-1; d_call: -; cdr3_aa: CSVGKNTGELFF; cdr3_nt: TGCAGCGTTGGGAAAAACACCGGGGAGCTGTTTTTT
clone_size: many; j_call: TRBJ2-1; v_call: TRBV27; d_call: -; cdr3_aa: CASSFNSGGKEFF; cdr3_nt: TGTGCCAGCAGTTTTAATAGTGGGGGGAAGGAGTTCTTC
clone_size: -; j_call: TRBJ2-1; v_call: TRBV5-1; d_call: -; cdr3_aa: CASSLTRLPQNEQFF; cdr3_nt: TGCGCCAGCAGCTTAACTCGTCTACCTCAAAATGAGCAGTTCTTC
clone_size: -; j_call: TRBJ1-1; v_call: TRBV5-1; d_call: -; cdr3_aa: CASSLQGSDTEAFF; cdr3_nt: TGCGCCAGCAGCTTACAGGGATCGGACACTGAAGCTTTCTTT
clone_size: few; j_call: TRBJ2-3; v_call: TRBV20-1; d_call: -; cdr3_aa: CSASQQDSTDTQYF; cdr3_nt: TGCAGTGCTAGTCAGCAAGATAGCACAGATACGCAGTATTTT
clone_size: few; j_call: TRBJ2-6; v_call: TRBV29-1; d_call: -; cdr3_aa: CSVMISGANVLTF; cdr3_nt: TGCAGCGTTATGATCTCTGGGGCCAACGTCCTGACTTTC
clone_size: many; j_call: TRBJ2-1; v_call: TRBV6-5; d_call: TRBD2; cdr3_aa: CASINSGSGNEQFF; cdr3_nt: TGTGCCAGCATTAATAGCGGGAGTGGCAATGAGCAGTTCTTC
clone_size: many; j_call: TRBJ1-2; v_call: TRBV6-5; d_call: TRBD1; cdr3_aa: CASSPQGGSNYGYTF; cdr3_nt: TGTGCCAGCAGCCCACAGGGGGGGTCTAACTATGGCTACACCTTC
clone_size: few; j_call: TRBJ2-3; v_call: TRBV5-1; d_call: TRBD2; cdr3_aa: CASSLRLAGGRDRTDTQYF; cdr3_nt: TGCGCCAGCAGCTTGCGACTAGCGGGGGGGCGTGACCGCACAGATACGCAGTATTTT
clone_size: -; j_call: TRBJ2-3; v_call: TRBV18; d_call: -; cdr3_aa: CASSPPGRGPSTDTQYF; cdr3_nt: TGTGCCAGCTCACCACCGGGTCGCGGTCCTAGCACAGATACGCAGTATTTT
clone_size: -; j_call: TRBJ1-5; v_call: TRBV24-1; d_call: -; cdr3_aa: CATSAPGRPQHF; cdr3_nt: TGTGCCACCAGTGCCCCTGGCCGGCCCCAGCATTTT